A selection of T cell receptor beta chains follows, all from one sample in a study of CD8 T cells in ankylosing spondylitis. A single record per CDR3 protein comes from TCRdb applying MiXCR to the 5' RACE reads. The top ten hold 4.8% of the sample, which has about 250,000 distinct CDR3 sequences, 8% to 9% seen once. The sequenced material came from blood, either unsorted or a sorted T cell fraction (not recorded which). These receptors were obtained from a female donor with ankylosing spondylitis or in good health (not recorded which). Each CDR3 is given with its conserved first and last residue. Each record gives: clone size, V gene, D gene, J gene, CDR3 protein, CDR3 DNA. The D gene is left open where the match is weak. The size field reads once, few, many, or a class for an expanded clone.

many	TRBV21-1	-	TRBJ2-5	CASWDTCQETQYF	TGTGCCAGCTGGGACACCTGCCAAGAGACCCAGTACTTC
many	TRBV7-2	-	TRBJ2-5	CASSGNTETQYF	TGTGCCAGCAGCGGAAATACGGAGACCCAGTACTTC
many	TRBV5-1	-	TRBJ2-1	CASSSRGSNEQFF	TGCGCCAGCAGCTCGCGGGGCTCCAATGAGCAGTTCTTC
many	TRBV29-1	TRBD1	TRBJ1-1	CSVPGQGISREAFF	TGCAGCGTACCGGGACAGGGGATCAGTAGGGAAGCTTTCTTT
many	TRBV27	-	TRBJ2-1	CASTRKPASRDEQFF	TGTGCCAGCACCCGTAAGCCGGCCAGTAGGGATGAGCAGTTCTTC
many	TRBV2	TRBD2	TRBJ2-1	CASSELSRLAGNEQFF	TGTGCCAGCAGTGAACTCTCTCGGCTAGCGGGCAATGAGCAGTTCTTC
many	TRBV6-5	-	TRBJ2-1	CASSYNTGPGNEQFF	TGTGCCAGCAGTTACAATACGGGACCAGGCAATGAGCAGTTCTTC
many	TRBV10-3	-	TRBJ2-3	CAISEGTGTDTQYF	TGTGCCATCAGTGAGGGCACTGGCACAGATACGCAGTATTTT
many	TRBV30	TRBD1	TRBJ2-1	CAWSRGQGFYNEQFF	TGTGCCTGGAGCAGGGGACAGGGATTCTACAATGAGCAGTTCTTC
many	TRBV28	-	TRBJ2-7	CASGRDSYYEQYF	TGTGCCAGCGGAAGAGACAGCTATTACGAGCAGTACTTC
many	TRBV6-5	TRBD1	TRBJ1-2	CASSSETGPQLDGYTF	TGTGCCAGCAGTTCCGAGACAGGGCCCCAACTGGATGGCTACACCTTC